A single sample is the source of the 13 T cell receptor beta chains below, sequenced in a study of cytomegalovirus exposure and HLA in healthy donors (TCRdb year 2017). The library was produced with the immunoSEQ multiplex PCR assay. A mixture of 60 forward primers for TCR Vbeta segments and 13 reverse primers for TCR Jbeta segments was used in the multiplex PCR. TCRdb re-hosts the immuneACCESS table, in-frame sequences only. Its copies lack some clones; in the studies checked, an unresolved V gene accounts for under half of them, and the cause for the rest is not known. This sample has about 130,000 clones in its table, and around 81% of those were observed once. The biggest ten clones account for 1.2% of the sample. Sequencing was carried out using PBMCs. These receptors originate from a female donor in good health and CMV-seronegative.

The chain links TRBV19 to TRBJ1-4; D gene ambiguous. The CDR3 has 13 residues. The ends were cut back, 5 bases at V and 14 bases at J, with 18 bases in the middle. Germline CDR1 LNHDA, CDR2 SQIVND (reference sequence). CDR3 in amino acids: CASSPNRRADLFF. In DNA form, the CDR3 reads TGTGCCAGTAGTCCAAATCGGAGGGCGGATCTGTTTTTT.

The chain uses TRBV4-2 and TRBJ1-6, with 8 positions matching TRBD1. The CDR3 runs 15 residues. V lost 0 bases to trimming and J lost 14 bases; unmatched junction nucleotides: 9. Germline V CDR1 and CDR2: LGHNA, YNFKEQ. In DNA, the CDR3 is TGTGCCAGCAGCCAAGATCGACAGGGGTTTAATTCCCTCCACTTT. The encoded protein is CASSQDRQGFNSLHF.

This sequence joins TRBV7-9 and TRBJ1-2, with a tentative D call TRBD1 (5 bases). The CDR3 sequence is 15 residues long. Germline CDR1 is SEHNR and CDR2 is FQNEAQ (reference sequence). Trimming took off 1 base at V and 8 bases at J, with 17 bases between the two ends. The CDR3 DNA follows: TGTGCCAGCAGCTTAGGGTCGGGAGGGGAGGAGGGCTACACCTTC. This encodes CASSLGSGGEEGYTF. Full variable domain (remainder filled in from reference TRBV7-9 and TRBJ1-2): DTGVSQNPRHKITKRGQNVTFRCDPISEHNRLYWYRQTLGQGPEFLTYFQNEAQLEKSRLLSDRFSAERPKGSFSTLEIQRTEQGDSAMYLCASSLGSGGEEGYTFGSGTRLTVV.

The chain carries TRBV12-5 and TRBJ2-1; 12 nucleotides agree with TRBD2. The germline V gene encodes CDR1 LGHNT and CDR2 FRNRAP. The V segment lost 3 bases and the J segment 5 bases; nucleotides outside the gene matches: 8. This CDR3 comprises 17 residues. The CDR3 is CASGFLLAGGENNEQFF. Here the CDR3 DNA reads TGTGCTAGTGGTTTCCTTCTAGCGGGGGGGGAGAACAATGAGCAGTTCTTC.

This clone was observed a few times. The J gene is TRBJ1-5, the V gene TRBV9; 7 nucleotides match TRBD1. Per the germline V gene, CDR1 is SGDLS and CDR2 is YYNGEE. J lost 9 bases, V lost 5 bases, and 11 bases had no gene match. CDR3 size: 14 residues. The CDR3 sequence is CASSTGTVGGPQHF. Here the CDR3 DNA reads TGTGCCAGCAGTACCGGGACAGTAGGTGGGCCCCAGCATTTT.

This chain joins TRBV5-1 and TRBJ2-3; D possibly corresponds to TRBD2 (5 bases). Trimming removed 0 bases at V and 0 bases at J, with 5 bases between. There are 14 residues in the CDR3. CDR1 and CDR2 from the germline V gene are SGHRS and YFSETQ. DNA for the CDR3: TGCGCCAGCAGCTTGGGGACTAGCACAGATACGCAGTATTTT. Amino acids: CASSLGTSTDTQYF.

The chain links TRBV9 to TRBJ2-3, with TRBD2 as a possible D gene (5 bases). The V gene's germline CDR1 is SGDLS and CDR2 YYNGEE. The CDR3 is 16 amino acids. V was clipped by 0 bases and J by 3 bases, with 14 bases between them. CDR3 amino acids: CASSVDERERTDTQYF. CDR3 nucleotide sequence: TGTGCCAGCAGCGTAGACGAGAGGGAGAGGACAGATACGCAGTATTTT.

The gene calls are TRBV6-5 and TRBJ1-2, with 7 bases aligning to TRBD1. Trimming removed 6 bases from V and 3 bases from J; junction bases left unmatched: 4. The CDR3 loop spans 13 amino acids. Germline-derived CDR1 and CDR2 are MNHEY and SVGAGI. The CDR3 DNA follows: TGTGCCAGCAGACAGGGGTTTGACTATGGCTACACCTTC. Its protein product is CASRQGFDYGYTF.

The chain combines TRBV20-1 with TRBJ2-1; weak D call: TRBD1 (6 bases). Germline CDR1 DFQATT, CDR2 SNEGSKA (reference sequence). The germline V and J ends were trimmed by 4 bases and 6 bases, with 7 bases remaining between them. The CDR3 extends over 11 amino acids. CDR3 region: CSANRANEQFF. The DNA for the CDR3 is TGCAGTGCTAACAGGGCCAATGAGCAGTTCTTC.

V is TRBV2 and J is TRBJ2-1; 9 nucleotides align to TRBD1. Germline assignment: CDR1 SNHLY and CDR2 FYNNEI. Trimming removed 11 bases from V and 6 bases from J; junction bases left unmatched: 14. This CDR3 comprises 15 residues. The CDR3 is CAAGVRDRVVNEQFF. Written as DNA, the CDR3 is TGTGCCGCAGGGGTCCGGGACAGGGTTGTCAATGAGCAGTTCTTC.

Here the CDR3 reads CASSPGTSVETQYF. The CDR3 DNA sequence: TGTGCCAGCAGCCCGGGGACTAGCGTCGAGACCCAGTACTTC. The V call is TRBV7-2, the J call TRBJ2-5, with 10 bases lining up with TRBD2. J gave up 5 bases and V 5 bases, and 5 bases lay outside the gene matches. The CDR3 has 14 residues. Germline assignment: CDR1 SGHTA and CDR2 FQGNSA.

Regarding this clone: One junction end does not reproduce the germline sequence, and a read error may be involved. This chain joins TRBV7-9 and TRBJ1-6; no definite D call. The CDR3 sequence is 16 residues long. Germline CDR1 is SEHNR and CDR2 is FQNEAQ (reference sequence). CDR3 bases: TGTTCCAGCAGCCCCCCCAGTGGGCAGGCTAATTCACCCCTCCACTTT. The encoded protein is CSSSPPSGQANSPLHF.

CDR3 coding DNA: TGTGCCAGTAGTAGGACAGGGGAGAGTAGCGGCTACACCTTC. Residues: CASSRTGESSGYTF. The V gene is TRBV19, the J gene TRBJ1-2, with TRBD1 matching over 9 bases. V was clipped by 4 bases and J by 8 bases; unmatched bases: 8. This CDR3 region has 14 residues. Germline values: CDR1 LNHDA, CDR2 SQIVND (reference sequence).